This T cell receptor beta chain was observed in a study of CD8+CD57+ T cells in acquired aplastic anemia. Study findings and constraints: Between the patient and control groups, CD8+ Simpson's diversity did not differ significantly. Both patients and controls carried the same twenty-nine CD8+ CDR3 sequences.

With regard to this clonotype: Its specificity is unknown.

CDR3 and TCR beta VDJ profiling relied on a genomic DNA template. TCRdb fed the reads into MiXCR, producing one record per CDR3 protein. The sample has around 200,000 distinct CDR3 sequences, under 50% seen once. The ends lost 5 bases at V and 0 bases at J; junction bases unmatched: 12. Germline lookup yields CDR1 LNHNV and CDR2 YYDKDF (reference sequence). The CDR3 runs to 18 residues. Those patients picked for sequencing had displayed CD8+CD57+ cell expansion on flow cytometry. Every one of the patients had aplastic anemia (severe, acquired). Untreated patients provided the blood samples, with no therapy given before sampling.

This clonotype was sampled from a human donor with aplastic anemia. This chain connects TRBV15 to TRBJ1-4, with 7 bases fitting TRBD1. The sample consisted of sorted CD4+, CD8+, or CD8+CD57+ T cells (not recorded which) from PBMCs. The CDR3 sequence is CATSSPGQKEPTNEKLFF. The DNA of the CDR3 is TGTGCCACCAGCTCCCCGGGACAGAAAGAACCAACTAATGAAAAACTGTTTTTT.